The entry below gives a single TCR beta chain sequence along with its context. Assay used: immunoSEQ multiplex PCR; TCRdb lists only in-frame clones, some missing. This table holds about 750,000 clones, around 93% found once. The data derive from a study of shared clonotypes between healthy human individuals. Looking at the study overall: CD4 naive and CD4 memory each took three plates per donor, while CD8 naive took two and CD8 memory one.

Naive CD8 populations comprised CD45RO-negative cells positively selected for CCR7, excluding terminally differentiated effector memory CD45RA+ cells. Those who donated were healthy HIV-negative adults, with no recent acute infections or vaccinations reported. This TCR derives from a man younger than 45 in good health. Sequenced: naive CD8+ T cells sorted from blood.

The DNA for the CDR3 is TGTGCCAGCATGAACGCGGGGTGCACAGATACGCAGTATTTT. The encoded protein is CASMNAGCTDTQYF. The V and J genes are TRBV6-4 and TRBJ2-3; TRBD2 might be the D (6 bases). Germline CDR1 MRHNA, CDR2 SNTAGT. This CDR3 is built from 14 residues. V dropped 7 bases and J dropped 1 base, with 12 bases sitting between them.